This is a list of T cell receptor beta chains from one sample in a study of shared clonotypes between healthy human individuals. Profiled with immunoSEQ multiplex PCR; TCRdb holds only in-frame clones, not every one. The table lists around 1,100,000 clones, 60% to 85% of them singletons, with over 0.8% in the top ten. The source material was memory CD4+ T cells from PBMCs. All receptors come from a man aged 18 to 30 in good health. Some clones in this sample may be carry-over from other donors' samples. CDR3s include the opening cysteine and the closing phenylalanine or tryptophan. D genes are given only for firm matches. Size is omitted from some rows. Given values are once, few, many or a class for expanded clones.

v_call,d_call,j_call,clone_size,cdr3_nt,cdr3_aa
TRBV6-1,.,TRBJ1-5,.,TGTGCCAGCAGTGAATCAGGGTGGCCCCAGCATTTT,CASSESGWPQHF
TRBV2,TRBD1,TRBJ2-1,.,TGTGCCAGCAGCCCGGGACAGGGAAAAACGAATGAGCAGTTCTTC,CASSPGQGKTNEQFF
TRBV5-5,TRBD1,TRBJ2-7,few,TGTGCCAGCAGCACTACAGGGGGCGCCGAGCAGTACTTC,CASSTTGGAEQYF
TRBV4-2,.,TRBJ1-2,once,TGTGCCAGCAGCCCGCACGAACGGGGGAACTATGGCTACACCTTC,CASSPHERGNYGYTF
TRBV29-1,TRBD1,TRBJ1-2,.,TGCAGCGTTGACGGCAGGGGGCTTGATGGCTACACCTTC,CSVDGRGLDGYTF
TRBV5-1,TRBD2,TRBJ2-7,.,TGCGCCAGCAGCCCCAGACGGGGGGAGGCCACCTACGAGCAGTACTTC,CASSPRRGEATYEQYF
TRBV30,.,TRBJ1-4,.,TGTGCCTGGGGGAGCCCTAATGAAAAACTGTTTTTT,CAWGSPNEKLFF
TRBV19,.,TRBJ2-7,once,TGTGCCAGTAGTTTGGACACCTCCTACGAGCAGTACTTC,CASSLDTSYEQYF
TRBV2,TRBD1,TRBJ2-1,.,TGTGCCAGCAGTTCCGACAGGGGTTCCTACAATGAGCAGTTCTTC,CASSSDRGSYNEQFF
TRBV18,.,TRBJ2-5,.,TGTGCCAGCTCACCACAGGGGTGGCCGGAGACCCAGTACTTC,CASSPQGWPETQYF
TRBV18,TRBD1,TRBJ2-6,.,TGTGCCAGCTCACCCGGGACAGGGTACTCTGGGGCCAACGTCCTGACTTTC,CASSPGTGYSGANVLTF
TRBV28,.,TRBJ1-1,.,TGTGCCAGCAGTTTACGGAGCATGAACACTGAAGCTTTCTTT,CASSLRSMNTEAFF
TRBV28,.,TRBJ2-7,.,TGTGCCAGCAGTTTATGGGCAGCGAGCTCCTACGAGCAGTACTTC,CASSLWAASSYEQYF
TRBV5-1,.,TRBJ1-4,.,TGCGCCAGCAACCAAGAGGGGCCCCAGGGAAAACTGTTTTTT,CASNQEGPQGKLFF
TRBV19,.,TRBJ2-7,.,TGTGCCAGTAGTATCCGGGGAGAGTGGTACGAGCAGTACTTC,CASSIRGEWYEQYF
TRBV5-5,TRBD1,TRBJ1-5,many,TGTGCCAGCAGCTTGGCCGGACAGGGGGCTTGGCAGCCCCAGCATTTT,CASSLAGQGAWQPQHF
TRBV27,.,TRBJ1-5,.,TGTGCCAGCAGTTTATCGGGCAGGGGTCAGCCCCAGCATTTT,CASSLSGRGQPQHF
TRBV18,TRBD1,TRBJ2-7,.,TGTGCCAGCTCACCAGGGACAGGGGCATTCTACGAGCAGTACTTC,CASSPGTGAFYEQYF
TRBV10-3,TRBD1,TRBJ2-7,.,TGTGCCATCAGCCCGGGACAGGGAGTAGACTACGAGCAGTACTTC,CAISPGQGVDYEQYF
TRBV7-9,TRBD2,TRBJ2-1,.,TGTGCCAGCAGCCCCCGACTAGCGGGAGACGGTGAGCAGTTCTTC,CASSPRLAGDGEQFF
TRBV5-1,.,TRBJ1-4,.,TGCGCCAGCAGCTTGGAGGCCCCGGGAAATGAAAAACTGTTTTTT,CASSLEAPGNEKLFF
TRBV15,.,TRBJ2-5,.,TGTGCCACCAGCAGAGATCATGCTAGCCAAGAGACCCAGTACTTC,CATSRDHASQETQYF
TRBV6-6,.,TRBJ2-7,.,TGTGCCAGCAGTGACAGGTCCTCCTACGAGCAGTACTTC,CASSDRSSYEQYF
TRBV5-1,.,TRBJ2-3,.,TGCGCCAGCAGCTTGAATGATGGCACAGATACGCAGTATTTT,CASSLNDGTDTQYF
TRBV2,.,TRBJ2-1,.,TGTGCCAGCTCGCCGATGAATGAGCAGTTCTTC,CASSPMNEQFF
TRBV7-2,.,TRBJ1-1,.,TGTGCCAGCAGCAAAGGGGGGAGAACTGAAGCTTTCTTT,CASSKGGRTEAFF
TRBV7-2,TRBD1,TRBJ2-1,.,TGTGCCAGCAGCTTGGACAGGCACTCATCGCAGTTCTTC,CASSLDRHSSQFF
TRBV5-1,TRBD2,TRBJ2-4,.,TGCGCCAGCAGCTTAGGGACTAGCGGCATAGCCAAAAACATTCAGTACTTC,CASSLGTSGIAKNIQYF
TRBV7-3,TRBD1,TRBJ1-2,.,TGTGCCAGCAGCTTTGGGACAGGGGTAATTGGTGGCTACACCTTC,CASSFGTGVIGGYTF
TRBV7-2,TRBD2,TRBJ2-7,few,TGTGCCAGCAGTCCGGGGGGTCACGAGCAGTACTTC,CASSPGGHEQYF
TRBV14,TRBD2,TRBJ2-5,.,TGTGCCAGCAGCCAGCTTCCTAGCGGGCGGGCGGAGACCCAGTACTTC,CASSQLPSGRAETQYF
TRBV27,.,TRBJ2-7,.,TGTGCCAGCAGTTTTCGCCGCGACTCCTACGAGCAGTACTTC,CASSFRRDSYEQYF
TRBV28,TRBD1,TRBJ1-2,many,TGTGCCAGCAGTGCACCGGGACAGGGAGAGTATGGCTACACCTTC,CASSAPGQGEYGYTF
TRBV18,.,TRBJ2-5,.,TGTGCCAGCTCACCGGGCGCAGGACAAGAGACCCAGTACTTC,CASSPGAGQETQYF
TRBV29-1,TRBD1,TRBJ2-1,.,TGCAGCGTGAACCGGGACAGGAGTAACAATGAGCAGTTCTTC,CSVNRDRSNNEQFF
TRBV29-1,TRBD1,TRBJ2-5,.,TGCAGCCTAAGACAGGGGAGTGAGACCCAGTACTTC,CSLRQGSETQYF
TRBV5-1,.,TRBJ2-1,.,TGCGCCAGCAGCTTGGAGGGGGTAAGCTCCTACAATGAGCAGTTCTTC,CASSLEGVSSYNEQFF
TRBV7-2,.,TRBJ1-2,.,TGTGCCAGCAGCTTAATGTCGAATGGCTACACCTTC,CASSLMSNGYTF
TRBV11-2,.,TRBJ2-2,.,TGTGCCAGCAGCGAACTAACCGGGGAGCTGTTTTTT,CASSELTGELFF
TRBV7-9,TRBD2,TRBJ2-1,.,TGTGCCAGCAGCTTAGGCAGCGGGAGGAACAATGAGCAGTTCTTC,CASSLGSGRNNEQFF
TRBV19,.,TRBJ2-5,.,TGTGCCAGTAGTATATCGGCAGCCAATTCGGAGACCCAGTACTTC,CASSISAANSETQYF
TRBV27,.,TRBJ1-1,.,TGTGCCAGCAGTCCCGTCCCGGAAAACACTGAAGCTTTCTTT,CASSPVPENTEAFF
TRBV4-3,.,TRBJ1-4,.,TGCGCCAGCAGCAGGACAGAGAATGAAAAACTGTTTTTT,CASSRTENEKLFF
TRBV5-6,.,TRBJ2-6,.,TGTGCCAGCAGCTCCAGCTCTGGGGCCAACGTCCTGACTTTC,CASSSSSGANVLTF